The sequence of this T cell receptor (beta chain) was determined in a study of shared clonotypes between healthy human individuals. Original handling: Filtering was not the same, since immunoSEQ gave junction-only sequences without quality scores. Here immunoSEQ multiplex PCR was the method, and the copy in TCRdb shows in-frame clones only, minus some. V and J calls and clone size are given by that table; D and trimming were obtained from the DNA. The sample has about 510,000 clones, roughly 85% seen once. The CDR3 totals 12 residues. Germline V gene data show CDR1 as LNHNV and CDR2 as YYDKDF (reference sequence). The V gene lost 4 bases and the J gene lost 7 bases, with 7 bases spanning the gap.

The rearrangement links TRBV15 to TRBJ2-2, with D hard to call. The TCR was taken from a woman between 40 and 55 years old in good health. Some clones in this sample may be carry-over from other donors' samples. The sample consisted of PBMCs. The CDR3 nucleotides are TGTGCCACCAGCACCCTAGACGGGGAGCTGTTTTTT. This codes for CATSTLDGELFF.